This passage covers 25 T cell receptor beta chains from one sample sequenced in a study of long-term antiretroviral therapy in people with HIV. The libraries were made with immunoSEQ v3.0 at survey level. TCRdb's copy holds only in-frame clones and misses some; the assay was immunoSEQ multiplex PCR. The data show about 25,000 clones, roughly 80% seen once. The starting material was unsorted PBMCs, obtained 0.7 years before starting antiretroviral therapy. The source of these receptors is a man aged 25 to 40 with HIV.

This clone was detected only once. The chain couples TRBV15 to TRBJ2-1; D uncertain. Trimming removed 0 bases from V and 7 bases from J, with 13 bases in between. Looked up from germline, CDR1 is LNHNV and CDR2 is YYDKDF (reference sequence). The CDR3 sequence is 15 residues long. CDR3 bases: TGTGCCACCAGCAGAGACGCGTTTGCCGGAAATGAGCAGTTCTTC. This encodes CATSRDAFAGNEQFF.

The rearrangement joins TRBV19 to TRBJ2-2; a possible D gene is TRBD1 (5 bases). V shed 5 bases and J shed 1 base, with 8 bases lying between them. CDR1 is LNHDA and CDR2 is SQIVND in the germline V gene (reference sequence). The CDR3 is made up of 14 amino acids. The CDR3 sequence is CASSHTGNTGELFF. In DNA form, the CDR3 reads TGTGCCAGTAGTCACACAGGGAACACCGGGGAGCTGTTTTTT.

J is TRBJ2-7 and V is TRBV5-1; D not resolved. Germline V gives CDR1 SGHRS, CDR2 YFSETQ. The CDR3 runs to 15 residues. V lost 3 bases and J lost 3, with 16 bases in between. The CDR3 nucleotides are TGCGCCAGCAGCTCAACCCTACTGAACCACTACGAGCAGTACTTC. This sequence encodes CASSSTLLNHYEQYF.

The chain combines TRBV5-8 with TRBJ2-7; 9 nucleotides line up with TRBD1. Unmatched junction bases numbered 5, after V lost 4 bases and J lost 0 bases. The germline V gene encodes CDR1 SGHTS and CDR2 YDEGEE. The CDR3 is 15 residues long. The CDR3 DNA is TGTGCCAGCAGCCTTCCGGGACAGGGCTCCTACGAGCAGTACTTC. Translation: CASSLPGQGSYEQYF.

The J gene is TRBJ1-1, the V gene TRBV19; possibly TRBD1 for D (6 bases). This CDR3 contains 16 residues. Germline V lookup: CDR1 LNHDA, CDR2 SQIVND (reference sequence). Deletions cut 7 bases from V and 1 base from J, with 19 bases between. The CDR3 sequence is CASTFLSGQPNTEAFF. The CDR3 nucleotides are TGTGCCAGTACTTTCTTGTCTGGACAGCCGAACACTGAAGCTTTCTTT.

This clone was detected once. The V gene is TRBV30, the J gene TRBJ2-6, with D perhaps TRBD2 (6 bases). V was cut by 5 bases and J by 0 bases, with 17 bases left in between. Germline V gene sequence: CDR1 GTSNPN, CDR2 SVGIG (reference sequence). The CDR3 is 17 amino acids. DNA for the CDR3: TGTGCCTGGTCACCGGGACTCCTTAGCTCTGGGGCCAACGTCCTGACTTTC. Its protein product is CAWSPGLLSSGANVLTF.

The chain links TRBV27 to TRBJ2-1; no clear D gene. The CDR3 runs 16 residues. The germline gives CDR1 MNHEY, CDR2 SMNVEV (reference sequence). V was trimmed by 5 bases and J by 5 bases, leaving 19 bases between them. The CDR3 loop is CASSLPGPLQNNEQFF. DNA for the CDR3: TGTGCCAGCAGTCTTCCTGGACCCCTCCAGAACAATGAGCAGTTCTTC.

The chain uses TRBV5-4 and TRBJ1-1; TRBD1 is a possible D gene (5 bases). Germline CDR1 is SGHNT and CDR2 is YYREEE (reference sequence). Trimming cost V 4 bases and J 4 bases, with 11 bases left between them. The CDR3 sequence is 13 residues long. CDR3 sequence reads: CASSRTGGTEAFF. The CDR3 DNA is TGTGCCAGCAGCCGGACGGGGGGCACTGAAGCTTTCTTT. Full variable domain (missing parts from reference TRBV5-4 and TRBJ1-1): ETGVTQSPTHLIKTRGQQVTLRCSSQSGHNTVSWYQQALGQGPQFIFQYYREEENGRGNFPPRFSGLQFPNYSSELNVNALELDDSALYLCASSRTGGTEAFFGQGTRLTVV.

V and J are TRBV4-3 and TRBJ2-1, with D perhaps matching TRBD2 (6 bases). Germline CDR1 reads LGHNA; CDR2 reads YSLEER. V was shortened by 4 bases and J by 4 bases, with 11 bases between the two germline ends. This CDR3 region has 14 residues. The CDR3 sequence: CASSLRTTYNEQFF. The CDR3 DNA reads as TGCGCCAGCAGCCTTAGGACTACTTACAATGAGCAGTTCTTC.

This chain connects TRBV7-8 to TRBJ2-6; D remains unclear. The germline CDR1 and CDR2 sequences are SGHVS and FQNEAQ. The CDR3 covers 14 residues. Deletions cut 6 bases from V and 0 bases from J, with 6 bases between. The CDR3 sequence: CASRPNSGANVLTF. The DNA for the CDR3 is TGTGCCAGCAGACCCAACTCTGGGGCCAACGTCCTGACTTTC.

The chain carries TRBV4-1 and TRBJ2-1; TRBD1 matches 8 bases. This CDR3 is 14 amino acids long. J lost 6 bases, V lost 1 base, and 2 bases had no gene match. Germline V gene sequence: CDR1 MGHRA, CDR2 YSYEKL. Written as DNA, the CDR3 is TGCGCCAGCAGCCAAGTAACAGGGGGCAATGAGCAGTTCTTC. Its protein is CASSQVTGGNEQFF.

In DNA, the CDR3 is TGTGCCAGCAGTTTATCGCCAGGGGGGAACTATGGCTACACCTTC. Its translation: CASSLSPGGNYGYTF. This chain joins TRBV27 and TRBJ1-2, with 7 bases that match TRBD1. The CDR3 spans 15 residues. V lost 0 bases and J lost 2; bases outside the gene matches: 3. CDR1 and CDR2 (germline): MNHEY, SMNVEV (reference sequence).

The chain links TRBV7-9 to TRBJ1-6, with a tentative D call TRBD1 (5 bases). Germline CDR1 reads SEHNR; CDR2 reads FQNEAQ (reference sequence). The CDR3 totals 16 residues. V was cut by 5 bases and J by 10 bases, with 21 bases left in between. The CDR3, as DNA: TGTGCCAGCAGCCTAGTGCGGGGGGGGTCGCGATCACCCCTCCACTTT. This translates into CASSLVRGGSRSPLHF.

This clone showed up just a few times. The chain employs TRBV19 and TRBJ2-7; 8 bases map to TRBD1. V shed 7 bases and J 3 bases; nucleotides not matched to a gene: 8. The length of the CDR3 is 14 residues. Germline assignment: CDR1 LNHDA and CDR2 SQIVND (reference sequence). For the CDR3, the DNA is TGTGCCAGTACCGGACAGGGCGGCAACTACGAGCAGTACTTC. Its protein product is CASTGQGGNYEQYF.

The chain is built from TRBV27 and TRBJ1-5; D possibly corresponds to TRBD1 (5 bases). The CDR3 is made up of 14 amino acids. V lost 3 bases and J 3 bases, leaving 9 bases between the germline ends. Per the germline V gene, CDR1 is MNHEY and CDR2 is SMNVEV (reference sequence). The CDR3 loop is CASSFSGFNQPQHF. In nucleotides, the CDR3 is TGTGCCAGCAGTTTCTCAGGGTTCAATCAGCCCCAGCATTTT.

The rearrangement uses TRBV6-1 and TRBJ2-2, with 11 bases matching TRBD2. The CDR3 runs to 15 residues. J lost 5 bases, V lost 5 bases, and 4 bases had no gene match. The germline V gene has CDR1 MNHNS and CDR2 SASEGT. CDR3 bases: TGTGCCAGCAGTCCAGGACTAGCGGGTACCGGGGAGCTGTTTTTT. It codes for CASSPGLAGTGELFF.

This chain's CDR3 is CASSLAHEQYF. The DNA for the CDR3 is TGTGCCAGCAGCTTAGCACACGAGCAGTACTTC. J is TRBJ2-7 and V is TRBV7-8; D remains ambiguous. V gave up 0 bases and J gave up 5 bases, with 2 bases separating them. Germline loops: CDR1 SGHVS, CDR2 FQNEAQ. The CDR3 runs 11 residues.

This chain uses TRBV25-1 with TRBJ1-4, with D possibly matching TRBD1 (5 bases). V shed 0 bases and J shed 7 bases, with 12 bases lying between them. CDR3 length: 15 amino acids. Germline CDR1 is MGHDK and CDR2 is SYGVNS. This chain's CDR3 is CASSEYRGSSEKLFF. The CDR3, as DNA: TGTGCCAGCAGTGAATATCGGGGGTCAAGTGAAAAACTGTTTTTT.

V gene TRBV11-2 combines with J gene TRBJ2-7, with D perhaps TRBD1 or TRBD2 (5 bases each). Germline V gene data show CDR1 as SGHAT and CDR2 as FQNNGV. V was shortened by 5 bases and J by 4 bases, with 30 bases between the two germline ends. The length of the CDR3 is 19 residues. The CDR3 nucleotides read TGTGCCAGCAGCCCCCCGGCCGTTTACGGGGCTTCCCTACCTTACGAGCAGTACTTC. Its protein is CASSPPAVYGASLPYEQYF.

The count of this clone is one. V gene TRBV29-1 combines with J gene TRBJ1-1, with 10 bases fitting TRBD1. The V gene end was trimmed by 5 bases and the J gene end by 0 bases; junction bases not matched to a gene: 6. Germline CDR1 reads SQVTM; CDR2 reads ANQGSEA. This CDR3 is built from 15 residues. The DNA of the CDR3 is TGCAGCGTTAAGCCGACAGGGGGCATGAACACTGAAGCTTTCTTT. It yields the protein CSVKPTGGMNTEAFF. The full variable domain, in which reference TRBV29-1 and TRBJ1-1 provide the parts outside the CDR3, is SAVISQKPSRDICQRGTSLTIQCQVDSQVTMMFWYRQQPGQSLTLIATANQGSEATYESGFVIDKFPISRPNLTFSTLTVSNMSPEDSSIYLCSVKPTGGMNTEAFFGQGTRLTVV.

V gene TRBV18 combines with J gene TRBJ2-4; D remains unclear. The ends were cut back, 8 bases at V and 0 bases at J, with 8 bases in the middle. The CDR3 is 13 amino acids. Germline CDR1 and CDR2: KGHSH and LQKENI. As DNA, the CDR3 is TGTGCCAGCACCCATTTAGCCAAAAACATTCAGTACTTC. Translating it yields CASTHLAKNIQYF.

This clone was counted a single time. The chain links TRBV28 to TRBJ2-7, with D uncertain. The CDR3 has 12 amino acids. V was shortened by 5 bases and J by 4 bases, with 9 bases between the two germline ends. Germline V gene sequence: CDR1 MDHEN, CDR2 SYDVKM. The CDR3 reads CASSLAEYEQYF. The CDR3 DNA is TGTGCCAGCAGTCTCGCAGAGTACGAGCAGTACTTC.

The rearrangement links TRBV11-3 to TRBJ1-4; possible D gene TRBD1, 5 bases. CDR1 is SGHNT, CDR2 YENEEA, per germline. The CDR3 covers 14 residues. Trimming pared 2 bases from V and 7 bases from J, leaving 11 bases between. CDR3 loop: CASSLQGDSEKLFF. The CDR3 bases are TGTGCCAGCAGCTTACAGGGCGATTCTGAAAAACTGTTTTTT. Full variable domain (remainder filled in from reference TRBV11-3 and TRBJ1-4): EAGVVQSPRYKIIEKKQPVAFWCNPISGHNTLYWYLQNLGQGPELLIRYENEEAVDDSQLPKDRFSAERLKGVDSTLKIQPAELGDSAVYLCASSLQGDSEKLFFGSGTQLSVL.

J is TRBJ1-6 and V is TRBV28; D possibly corresponds to TRBD1 (5 bases). Trimming left V 9 bases short and J 7 bases short, with 10 bases between. There are 12 residues in the CDR3. Germline assignment: CDR1 MDHEN and CDR2 SYDVKM. This CDR3 reads CASFEGNSPLHF. The CDR3, as DNA: TGTGCCAGTTTCGAGGGGAATTCACCCCTCCACTTT.

In its sample, this clone was seen a few times. CDR3 nucleotides: TGCGCCAGCAGCTCGACATCAACTAATGAAAAACTGTTTTTT. This codes for CASSSTSTNEKLFF. The chain has TRBV4-1 and TRBJ1-4; D is unclear. V lost 5 bases and J lost 0, with 7 bases in between. The CDR3 has 14 residues. Germline CDR1 reads MGHRA; CDR2 reads YSYEKL.